What follows are 25 T cell receptor beta chains derived from one specimen sequenced in a study of blood T cell repertoires in COVID-19. Only in-frame clones appear in the TCRdb table, and some are missing; sequencing was by immunoSEQ multiplex PCR. The sample consists of 150,000 to 200,000 clones, about 85% of them appearing once. The sample comprised peripheral blood. These receptors came from a man younger than 30 with acute or convalescent COVID-19.

V and J are TRBV11-3 and TRBJ2-1, with TRBD2 identical over 7 bases. The CDR3 runs to 15 residues. Per germline, CDR1 SGHNT and CDR2 YENEEA. V dropped 0 bases and J dropped 6; count of bases not matched to a gene: 5. This CDR3 reads CASSLESGRGNEQFF. CDR3 coding DNA: TGTGCCAGCAGCTTAGAGTCAGGGAGGGGCAATGAGCAGTTCTTC.

This clone was seen a handful of times. The rearrangement joins TRBV20-1 to TRBJ2-7; D gene ambiguous. This CDR3 contains 11 residues. Deletions cut 6 bases from V and 5 bases from J, with 11 bases between. Germline V gene data show CDR1 as DFQATT and CDR2 as SNEGSKA (reference sequence). This chain's CDR3 is CSAASGHEQYF. The CDR3 coding sequence is TGCAGTGCCGCCTCTGGCCACGAGCAGTACTTC.

The genes are TRBV5-1 and TRBJ2-2, with 8 bases matching TRBD1. This CDR3 comprises 20 residues. V shed 2 bases and J 4 bases; nucleotides not matched to a gene: 19. Germline V CDR1 and CDR2: SGHRS, YFSETQ. CDR3 in DNA: TGCGCCAGCAGCTTCCTTACCGGGACAGGCGGCATAGGAAGCACCGGGGAGCTGTTTTTT. Amino acids: CASSFLTGTGGIGSTGELFF.

This clone has more than one count but fewer than ten. The gene calls are TRBV2 and TRBJ2-2, with a weak D call TRBD2 (6 bases). With 5 bases removed from V and 5 bases from J, the gap between germline ends came to 9 bases. Germline assignment: CDR1 SNHLY and CDR2 FYNNEI. The CDR3 spans 13 residues. This CDR3 reads CASSIGGTGELFF. DNA of the CDR3: TGTGCCAGCAGTATCGGGGGAACCGGGGAGCTGTTTTTT.

The chain recombines TRBV9 with TRBJ2-1, with TRBD1 matching over 9 bases. Germline V gene data show CDR1 as SGDLS and CDR2 as YYNGEE. V trimming: 4 bases; J trimming: 6 bases; junction bases outside the gene matches: 5. The CDR3 is made up of 14 amino acids. The CDR3 bases are TGTGCCAGCAGCACCACGACAGGGGGCAATGAGCAGTTCTTC. Translation: CASSTTTGGNEQFF. The full variable domain, rest sourced from reference TRBV9 and TRBJ2-1, is DSGVTQTPKHLITATGQRVTLRCSPRSGDLSVYWYQQSLDQGLQFLIQYYNGEERAKGNILERFSAQQFPDLHSELNLSSLELGDSALYFCASSTTTGGNEQFFGPGTRLTVL.

The chain combines TRBV25-1 with TRBJ1-1, with 9 positions matching TRBD1. This CDR3 region has 15 residues. V lost 3 bases to trimming and J lost 9 bases; unmatched junction nucleotides: 11. Germline CDR1 reads MGHDK; CDR2 reads SYGVNS. CDR3 amino acids: CASSDYGTGKEKAFF. CDR3 nucleotides: TGTGCCAGCAGTGACTACGGGACAGGGAAGGAAAAAGCTTTCTTT.

This rearrangement joins TRBV7-2 to TRBJ1-2; 12 positions match TRBD1. Trimming removed 5 bases from V and 8 bases from J; junction bases left unmatched: 12. The CDR3 is 16 residues long. Germline V gene lookup returns CDR1 SGHTA and CDR2 FQGNSA. Written as DNA, the CDR3 is TGTGCCAGCAGCCTAGTCCCGGGACAGGGGGCCGAGGGCTACACCTTC. This sequence encodes CASSLVPGQGAEGYTF.

This chain links TRBV5-6 with TRBJ1-5; D uncertain. Germline CDR1 reads SGHDT; CDR2 reads YYEEEE. Trimming stripped 4 bases from V and 5 bases from J, with 7 bases between. CDR3 length equals 12 residues. The CDR3 spells CASSLGDQPQHF. Here the CDR3 DNA reads TGTGCCAGCAGCCTAGGAGATCAGCCCCAGCATTTT.

V and J are TRBV30 and TRBJ2-1, with a possible D match to TRBD1 (6 bases). Germline V gives CDR1 GTSNPN, CDR2 SVGIG (reference sequence). The CDR3 is 14 residues long. V gave up 0 bases and J gave up 9 bases, with 15 bases separating them. DNA of the CDR3: TGTGCCTGGAGTGTCAACAGGGTTAACGGTGAGCAGTTCTTC. Protein product: CAWSVNRVNGEQFF.

This clone appeared a few times. This chain uses TRBV7-9 with TRBJ2-3; D perhaps matches TRBD1 (5 bases). Germline loops: CDR1 SEHNR, CDR2 FQNEAQ (reference sequence). CDR3 length: 13 residues. V lost 6 bases, J lost 5 bases, and 12 bases lay in between. The CDR3 nucleotides read TGTGCCAGCAGTCGTGCAGGGTTAGATACGCAGTATTTT. It yields the protein CASSRAGLDTQYF.

In this sample, this clone turned up once. This sequence joins TRBV28 and TRBJ2-1, with 12 bases identical to TRBD2. Trimming took 2 bases from V and 6 from J; bases not matched to a gene: 2. The germline gives CDR1 MDHEN, CDR2 SYDVKM. The CDR3 is made up of 15 amino acids. CDR3 protein: CASSLTLAGGNEQFF. CDR3 in DNA: TGTGCCAGCAGTTTAACACTAGCGGGGGGCAATGAGCAGTTCTTC.

The gene calls are TRBV15 and TRBJ2-1; 8 bases are a match to TRBD1. The CDR3 totals 14 residues. Germline-derived CDR1 and CDR2 are LNHNV and YYDKDF (reference sequence). V trimming: 7 bases; J trimming: 5 bases; junction bases outside the gene matches: 7. The CDR3, as DNA: TGTGCCACCAAAGACAGGGGCTCGAACAATGAGCAGTTCTTC. Protein: CATKDRGSNNEQFF. Together with reference TRBV15 and TRBJ2-1, the CDR3 gives the full variable domain: DAMVIQNPRYQVTQFGKPVTLSCSQTLNHNVMYWYQQKSSQAPKLLFHYYDKDFNNEADTPDNFQSRRPNTSFCFLDIRSPGLGDTAMYLCATKDRGSNNEQFFGPGTRLTVL.

Note on this clone: The identical CDR3 is also encoded by other nucleotide sequences in the sample. This sequence joins TRBV6-5 and TRBJ1-1, with TRBD1 matching over 8 bases. V gave up 2 bases and J gave up 5 bases; unmatched junction bases: 4. Germline loops: CDR1 MNHEY, CDR2 SVGAGI. The CDR3 runs to 14 residues. DNA of the CDR3: TGTGCCAGCAGTTACACAGGACAGGGAACTGAAGCTTTCTTT. It codes for CASSYTGQGTEAFF.

V and J are TRBV10-1 and TRBJ1-2; 9 bases line up with TRBD1. Germline-derived CDR1 and CDR2 are WNHNN and SYGVQD (reference sequence). There are 18 residues in the CDR3. V shed 8 bases and J 7 bases; nucleotides not matched to a gene: 23. The CDR3 coding sequence is TGCGCCAGCGGGGGCCGGACAGGGGCCGGCCCCGGAGTTGTTGGCTACACCTTC. Its protein is CASGGRTGAGPGVVGYTF.

V is TRBV29-1 and J is TRBJ1-1; 8 bases align to TRBD1. The J segment lost 4 bases and the V segment lost 8 bases, leaving 9 bases of the junction unmatched. The CDR3 has 13 residues. Germline lookup yields CDR1 SQVTM and CDR2 ANQGSEA. This CDR3 is CSIRQGLVTEAFF. Written as DNA, the CDR3 is TGCAGCATCCGACAGGGGTTGGTCACTGAAGCTTTCTTT.

This clone was found once. The CDR3 DNA is TGTGCCAGCAGGACTAGCGGGGTCGCTAGCACAGATACGCAGTATTTT. Its protein product is CASRTSGVASTDTQYF. The chain carries TRBV2 and TRBJ2-3; 11 bases align to TRBD2. Germline CDR1 SNHLY, CDR2 FYNNEI. Trimming removed 6 bases from V and 0 bases from J; junction bases left unmatched: 5. This CDR3 contains 16 residues.

This clone occurred a few times. The chain is built from TRBV18 and TRBJ1-3, with D maybe TRBD1 (6 bases). Looked up from germline, CDR1 is KGHSH and CDR2 is LQKENI. This CDR3 spans 16 amino acids. The V gene lost 6 bases and the J gene lost 0 bases, with 15 bases spanning the gap. CDR3 nucleotide sequence: TGTGCCAGCTCGCCCGTGGGGACAAACTCTGGAAACACCATATATTTT. Translation gives CASSPVGTNSGNTIYF.

The chain couples TRBV5-1 to TRBJ2-5; D is uncertain. The ends were cut back, 1 base at V and 0 bases at J, with 7 bases in the middle. CDR1 and CDR2 (germline): SGHRS, YFSETQ. This CDR3 region has 14 residues. In nucleotides, the CDR3 is TGCGCCAGCAGCTTGATGCAGAACCAAGAGACCCAGTACTTC. Its protein is CASSLMQNQETQYF.

V usage is TRBV11-3 and J usage is TRBJ2-1; TRBD2 matches at 15 bases. The length of the CDR3 is 15 residues. The V gene end was trimmed by 3 bases and the J gene end by 9 bases; junction bases not matched to a gene: 3. Germline CDR1 SGHNT, CDR2 YENEEA. CDR3 in DNA: TGTGCCAGCAGCTTCGGGACTAGCGGGGGGAGTGAGCAGTTCTTC. Amino acids: CASSFGTSGGSEQFF.

This chain joins TRBV2 and TRBJ2-1; 8 positions agree with TRBD2. With 6 bases clipped from V and 4 bases from J, the junction kept 8 bases outside the gene matches. The CDR3 is 15 amino acids. Germline V gene data show CDR1 as SNHLY and CDR2 as FYNNEI. This chain's CDR3 is CASRGLEKVYNEQFF. CDR3 nucleotide sequence: TGTGCCAGCAGGGGACTAGAGAAGGTTTACAATGAGCAGTTCTTC.

V and J are TRBV20-1 and TRBJ2-3; 7 positions match TRBD1. CDR1 DFQATT and CDR2 SNEGSKA come from the germline V gene (reference sequence). CDR3 length: 15 amino acids. V lost 3 bases, J lost 6 bases, and 12 bases stayed unmatched. This CDR3 is CSASEGAWSSDTQYF. CDR3 coding DNA: TGCAGTGCTAGTGAGGGGGCTTGGTCCTCGGATACGCAGTATTTT.

This clone was counted a few times. The rearrangement uses TRBV29-1 and TRBJ1-2, with 8 bases aligning to TRBD1. The V segment lost 6 bases and the J segment 1 base; nucleotides outside the gene matches: 7. Germline V gene lookup returns CDR1 SQVTM and CDR2 ANQGSEA. The CDR3 spans 14 residues. The CDR3 sequence: CSVTQTGDNYGYTF. The DNA of the CDR3 is TGCAGCGTGACTCAGACAGGGGATAACTATGGCTACACCTTC. The full variable domain, its missing parts supplied by reference TRBV29-1 and TRBJ1-2, is SAVISQKPSRDICQRGTSLTIQCQVDSQVTMMFWYRQQPGQSLTLIATANQGSEATYESGFVIDKFPISRPNLTFSTLTVSNMSPEDSSIYLCSVTQTGDNYGYTFGSGTRLTVV.

The chain joins TRBV10-2 to TRBJ2-3, with 10 positions matching TRBD1. Trimming took 7 bases from V and 0 from J; bases not matched to a gene: 4. In germline, CDR1 is WSHSY, CDR2 SAAADI. The CDR3 sequence is 15 residues long. The CDR3 here is CASTMTGGSTDTQYF. As DNA, the CDR3 is TGCGCCAGCACTATGACAGGGGGCAGCACAGATACGCAGTATTTT.

The sample holds one count of this clone. The rearrangement uses TRBV4-2 and TRBJ2-5, with 15 bases fitting TRBD2. The CDR3 consists of 17 residues. Trimming at V came to 2 bases and at J to 4 bases, leaving 5 bases not matched to a gene. Germline lookup yields CDR1 LGHNA and CDR2 YNFKEQ. CDR3 coding DNA: TGTGCCAGCAGCCAATGGACTAGCGGGGGGGCTGGAGAGACCCAGTACTTC. It yields the protein CASSQWTSGGAGETQYF.

The V call is TRBV7-8, the J call TRBJ2-5, with TRBD1 matching 8 bases. The CDR3 is 16 residues long. Germline loops: CDR1 SGHVS, CDR2 FQNEAQ. With 2 bases clipped from V and 2 bases from J, the junction kept 7 bases outside the gene matches. CDR3 nucleotides: TGTGCCAGCAGCTTACCTAGGGACAGGATGCAAGAGACCCAGTACTTC. Its protein is CASSLPRDRMQETQYF.